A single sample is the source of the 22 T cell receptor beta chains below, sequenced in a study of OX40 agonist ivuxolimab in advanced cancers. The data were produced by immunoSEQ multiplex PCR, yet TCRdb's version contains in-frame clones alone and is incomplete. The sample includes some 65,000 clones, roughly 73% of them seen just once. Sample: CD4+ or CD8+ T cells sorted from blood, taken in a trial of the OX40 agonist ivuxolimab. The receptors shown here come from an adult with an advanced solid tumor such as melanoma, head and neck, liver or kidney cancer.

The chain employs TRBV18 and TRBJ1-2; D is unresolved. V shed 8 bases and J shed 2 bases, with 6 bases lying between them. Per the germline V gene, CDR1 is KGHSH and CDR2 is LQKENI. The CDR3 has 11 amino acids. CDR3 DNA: TGTGCCAGCGGCGAAAACTATGGCTACACCTTC. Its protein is CASGENYGYTF.

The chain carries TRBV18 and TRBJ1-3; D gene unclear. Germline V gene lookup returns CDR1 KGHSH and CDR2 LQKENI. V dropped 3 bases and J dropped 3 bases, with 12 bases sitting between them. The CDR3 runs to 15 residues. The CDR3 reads CASSPDGTNGNTIYF. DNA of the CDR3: TGTGCCAGCTCACCCGACGGAACGAATGGAAACACCATATATTTT.

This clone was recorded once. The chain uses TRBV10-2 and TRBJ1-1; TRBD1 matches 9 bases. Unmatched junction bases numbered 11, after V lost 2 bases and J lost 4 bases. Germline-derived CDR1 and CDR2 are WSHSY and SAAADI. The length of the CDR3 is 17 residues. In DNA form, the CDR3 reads TGCGCCAGCAGTGAGCAGGGACAGGGTATCGGAGGCACTGAAGCTTTCTTT. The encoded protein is CASSEQGQGIGGTEAFF.

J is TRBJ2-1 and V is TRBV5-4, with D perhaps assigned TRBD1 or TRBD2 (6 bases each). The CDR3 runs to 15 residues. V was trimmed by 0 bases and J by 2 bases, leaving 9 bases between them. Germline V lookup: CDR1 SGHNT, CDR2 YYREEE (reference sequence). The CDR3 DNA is TGTGCCAGCAGCTTGGGGGGGGCTACCTACAATGAGCAGTTCTTC. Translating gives CASSLGGATYNEQFF.

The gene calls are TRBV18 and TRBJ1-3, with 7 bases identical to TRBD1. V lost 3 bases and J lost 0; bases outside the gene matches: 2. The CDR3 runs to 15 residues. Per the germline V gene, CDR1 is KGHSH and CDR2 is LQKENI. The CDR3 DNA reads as TGTGCCAGCTCACCCCGGGACAGCTCTGGAAACACCATATATTTT. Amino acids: CASSPRDSSGNTIYF.

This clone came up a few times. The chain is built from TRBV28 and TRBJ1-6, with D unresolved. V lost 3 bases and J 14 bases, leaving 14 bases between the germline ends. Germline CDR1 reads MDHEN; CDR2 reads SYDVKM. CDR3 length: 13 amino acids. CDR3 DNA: TGTGCCAGCAGTTTCGTTGGGTTGTCGGCCCTCCACTTT. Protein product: CASSFVGLSALHF.

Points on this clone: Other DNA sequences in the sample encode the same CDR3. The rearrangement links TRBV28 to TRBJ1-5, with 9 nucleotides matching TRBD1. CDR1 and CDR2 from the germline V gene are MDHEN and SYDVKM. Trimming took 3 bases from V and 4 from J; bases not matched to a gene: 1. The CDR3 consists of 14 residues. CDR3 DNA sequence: TGTGCCAGCAGTTTGGGGACAGGGAATCAGCCCCAGCATTTT. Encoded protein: CASSLGTGNQPQHF.

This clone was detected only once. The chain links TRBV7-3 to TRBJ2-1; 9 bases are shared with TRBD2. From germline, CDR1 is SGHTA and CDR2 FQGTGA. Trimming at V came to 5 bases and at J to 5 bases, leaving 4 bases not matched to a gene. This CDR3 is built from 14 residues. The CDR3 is CASSKGLAHNEQFF. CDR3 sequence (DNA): TGTGCCAGCAGCAAGGGACTAGCTCACAATGAGCAGTTCTTC.

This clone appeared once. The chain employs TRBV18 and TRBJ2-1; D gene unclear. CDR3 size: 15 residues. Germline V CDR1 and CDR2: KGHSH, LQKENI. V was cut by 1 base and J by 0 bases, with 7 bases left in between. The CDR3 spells CASSPQTDSYNEQFF. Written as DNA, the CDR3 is TGTGCCAGCTCACCACAAACAGACTCCTACAATGAGCAGTTCTTC. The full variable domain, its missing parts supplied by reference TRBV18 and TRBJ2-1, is NAGVMQNPRHLVRRRGQEARLRCSPMKGHSHVYWYRQLPEEGLKFMVYLQKENIIDESGMPKERFSAEFPKEGPSILRIQQVVRGDSAAYFCASSPQTDSYNEQFFGPGTRLTVL.

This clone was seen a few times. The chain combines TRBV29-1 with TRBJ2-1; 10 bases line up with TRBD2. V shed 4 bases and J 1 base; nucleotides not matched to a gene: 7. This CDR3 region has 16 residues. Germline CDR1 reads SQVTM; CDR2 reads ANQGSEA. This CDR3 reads CSVGGSGRSSYNEQFF. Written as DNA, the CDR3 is TGCAGCGTTGGGGGTAGCGGGAGGTCTTCCTACAATGAGCAGTTCTTC.

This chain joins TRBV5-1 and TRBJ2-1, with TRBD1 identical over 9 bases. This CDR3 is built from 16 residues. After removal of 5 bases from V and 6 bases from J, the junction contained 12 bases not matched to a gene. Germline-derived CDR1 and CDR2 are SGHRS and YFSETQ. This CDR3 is CASSSPSGQGVNEQFF. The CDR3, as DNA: TGCGCCAGCAGTTCTCCCTCGGGACAGGGTGTCAATGAGCAGTTCTTC. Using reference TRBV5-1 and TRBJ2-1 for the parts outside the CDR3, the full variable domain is KAGVTQTPRYLIKTRGQQVTLSCSPISGHRSVSWYQQTPGQGLQFLFEYFSETQRNKGNFPGRFSGRQFSNSRSEMNVSTLELGDSALYLCASSSPSGQGVNEQFFGPGTRLTVL.

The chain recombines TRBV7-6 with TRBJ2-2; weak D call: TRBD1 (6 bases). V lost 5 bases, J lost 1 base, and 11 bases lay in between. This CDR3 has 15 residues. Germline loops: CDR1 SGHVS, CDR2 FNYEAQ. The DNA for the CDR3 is TGTGCCAGCAGCCAGCAAGGGGGGAACACCGGGGAGCTGTTTTTT. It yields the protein CASSQQGGNTGELFF.

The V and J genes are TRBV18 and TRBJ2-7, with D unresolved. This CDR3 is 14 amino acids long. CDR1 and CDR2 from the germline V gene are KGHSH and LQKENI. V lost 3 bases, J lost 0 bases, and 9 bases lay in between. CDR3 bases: TGTGCCAGCTCACCTTCGGCAGTCTCCTACGAGCAGTACTTC. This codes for CASSPSAVSYEQYF.

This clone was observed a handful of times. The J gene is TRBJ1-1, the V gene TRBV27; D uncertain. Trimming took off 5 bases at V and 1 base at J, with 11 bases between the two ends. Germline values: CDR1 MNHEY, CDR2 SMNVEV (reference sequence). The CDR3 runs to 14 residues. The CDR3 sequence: CASSTSLKNTEAFF. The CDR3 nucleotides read TGTGCCAGCAGTACATCCCTGAAGAACACTGAAGCTTTCTTT.

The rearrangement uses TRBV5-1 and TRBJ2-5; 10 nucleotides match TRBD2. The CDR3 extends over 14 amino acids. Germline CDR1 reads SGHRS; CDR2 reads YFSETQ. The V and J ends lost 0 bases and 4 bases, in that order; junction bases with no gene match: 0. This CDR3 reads CASSLGTSGETQYF. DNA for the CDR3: TGCGCCAGCAGCTTGGGGACTAGCGGAGAGACCCAGTACTTC.

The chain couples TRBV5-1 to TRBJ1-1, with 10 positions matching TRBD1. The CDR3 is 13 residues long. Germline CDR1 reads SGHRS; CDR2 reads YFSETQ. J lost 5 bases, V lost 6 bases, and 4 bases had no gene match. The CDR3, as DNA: TGCGCCAGCACCGGGACAGGGGTAACTGAAGCTTTCTTT. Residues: CASTGTGVTEAFF.

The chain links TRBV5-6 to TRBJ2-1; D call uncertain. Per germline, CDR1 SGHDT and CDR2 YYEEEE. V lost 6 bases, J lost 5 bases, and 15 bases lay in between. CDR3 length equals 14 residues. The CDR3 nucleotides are TGTGCCAGCAACGACTTAGTAAGGCACAATGAGCAGTTCTTC. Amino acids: CASNDLVRHNEQFF.

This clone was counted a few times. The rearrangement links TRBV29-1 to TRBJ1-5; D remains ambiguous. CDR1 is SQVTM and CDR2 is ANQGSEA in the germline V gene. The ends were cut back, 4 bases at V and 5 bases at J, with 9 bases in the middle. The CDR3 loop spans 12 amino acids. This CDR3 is CSVAEIDQPQHF. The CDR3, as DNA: TGCAGCGTTGCGGAAATAGATCAGCCCCAGCATTTT.

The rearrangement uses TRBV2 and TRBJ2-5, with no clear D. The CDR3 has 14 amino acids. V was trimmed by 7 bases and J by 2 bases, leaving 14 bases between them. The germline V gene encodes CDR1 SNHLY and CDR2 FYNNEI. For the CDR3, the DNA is TGTGCCAGCAATGTGAGACACGTACAAGAGACCCAGTACTTC. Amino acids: CASNVRHVQETQYF.

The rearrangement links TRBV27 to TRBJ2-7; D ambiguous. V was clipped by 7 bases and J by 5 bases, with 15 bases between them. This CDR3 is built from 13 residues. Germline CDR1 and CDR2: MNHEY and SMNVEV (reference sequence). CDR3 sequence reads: CASMSALADEQYF. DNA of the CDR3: TGTGCCAGCATGTCGGCACTGGCCGACGAGCAGTACTTC.

The CDR3, as DNA: TGTGCCTGGAGTACTCAAGAGGGCACTGAAGCTTTCTTT. Encoded protein: CAWSTQEGTEAFF. V gene TRBV30 combines with J gene TRBJ1-1; D not certain. Germline loops: CDR1 GTSNPN, CDR2 SVGIG (reference sequence). V was clipped by 2 bases and J by 4 bases, with 11 bases between them. The CDR3 sequence is 13 residues long.

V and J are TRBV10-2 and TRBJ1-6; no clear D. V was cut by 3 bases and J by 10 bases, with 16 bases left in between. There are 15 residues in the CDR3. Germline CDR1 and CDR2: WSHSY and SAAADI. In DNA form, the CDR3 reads TGCGCCAGCAGTGAACCGGAGGGTTCGGGCTCACCCCTCCACTTT. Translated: CASSEPEGSGSPLHF.